The sequence of this T cell receptor beta chain was determined in a study of beta chain features in type 1 diabetes. Overall study results and limits: TCRB repertoires of naive, central memory and Treg cells appeared more similar among patients than among healthy donors. TCRB CDR3 length was moderately but significantly reduced in all four CD4+ subsets of Type 1 diabetes patients.

What was sequenced were expressed TCRB transcripts, since all of the isolated RNA had been reverse transcribed. Sequencing of naive, central memory and regulatory T cell samples gave an average of roughly 3.5 million reads. The table came from immunoSEQ multiplex PCR; TCRdb's copy has only in-frame clones and leaves some out. The repertoire consists of about 290,000 clones, with approximately 8.1% occurring once and the leading ten covering roughly 1%. CD4+ naive, central memory, regulatory and stem cell-like memory cells were sorted via CD45RO/CCR7/CD25/CD127/CD95/CD27. In germline, CDR1 is SNHLY, CDR2 FYNNEI. This CDR3 has 11 amino acids. Trimming took 10 bases from V and 4 from J, leaving 8 bases between them. A remark on this clone: Its matching antigen is unknown.

This sequence was found in a woman between 18 and 30 years old in good health. V and J are TRBV2 and TRBJ2-1; D remains unclear. Sequenced material: central memory CD4+ T cells from blood. The CDR3 spells CATTLYNEQFF. The CDR3 DNA reads TGTGCCACGACCCTGTACAATGAGCAGTTCTTC.